The source of this T cell receptor (beta chain) is a study of blood T cells in healthy people across ages. Regarding the study as a whole: Versus aged donors, long-lived donors had higher diversity and more naive CD4+ cells. Lack of knowledge of donor CMV status possibly confounded expanded clonotype changes. Estimates drawn from one million T cells were deemed to understate diversity.

PCR was performed a second time for roughly 7 to 11 cycles using a sample-barcoded 5' primer and a J-beta primer mix. Each cDNA was tagged by a template-switch adaptor containing 12 random nucleotides. TCRdb processed the 5' RACE reads anew with MiXCR; each CDR3 protein has one entry. The sample includes about 1.4 million distinct CDR3 sequences, almost 60% seen only once; the top ten take approximately 7%. CDR1 is DFQATT and CDR2 is SNEGSKA in the germline V gene (reference sequence). The CDR3 length is 16 residues. J lost 2 bases, V lost 2 bases, and 12 bases had no gene match. A remark on this clonotype: Its cognate antigen is unknown.

The sequenced sample consisted of blood. The chain uses TRBV20-1 and TRBJ2-7; 7 bases map to TRBD1. The sequence derives from a man between 18 and 29 years old in good health. In nucleotides, the CDR3 is TGCAGTGCTAGAACACTACAGGGGTACCCAGCCTACGAGCAGTACTTC. Translating gives CSARTLQGYPAYEQYF.